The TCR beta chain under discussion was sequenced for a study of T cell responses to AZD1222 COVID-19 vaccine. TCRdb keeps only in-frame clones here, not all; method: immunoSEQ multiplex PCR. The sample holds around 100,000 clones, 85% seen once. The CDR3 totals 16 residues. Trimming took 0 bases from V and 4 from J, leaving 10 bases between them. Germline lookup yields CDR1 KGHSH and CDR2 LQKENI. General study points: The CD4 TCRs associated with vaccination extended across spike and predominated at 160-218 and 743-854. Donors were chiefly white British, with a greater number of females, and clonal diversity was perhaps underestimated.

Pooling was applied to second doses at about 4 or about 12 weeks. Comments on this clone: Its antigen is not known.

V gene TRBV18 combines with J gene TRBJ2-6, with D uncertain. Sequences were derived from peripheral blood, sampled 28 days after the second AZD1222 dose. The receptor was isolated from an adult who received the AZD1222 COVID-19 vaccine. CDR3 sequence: CASSPPRQRGANVLTF. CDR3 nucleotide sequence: TGTGCCAGCTCACCACCGCGGCAACGAGGGGCCAACGTCCTGACTTTC. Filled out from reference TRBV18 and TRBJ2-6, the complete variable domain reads NAGVMQNPRHLVRRRGQEARLRCSPMKGHSHVYWYRQLPEEGLKFMVYLQKENIIDESGMPKERFSAEFPKEGPSILRIQQVVRGDSAAYFCASSPPRQRGANVLTFGAGSRLTVL.